This TCR beta chain was captured by sequencing in a study of control samples from healthy donors and cancer patients. Repertoires were generated with immunoSEQ multiplex PCR, while TCRdb's copy carries only in-frame clones and drops some. Among fewer than 200,000 clones listed, about 94% were seen once. Germline V gives CDR1 MNHEY, CDR2 SMNVEV (reference sequence). Deletions cut 3 bases from V and 7 bases from J, with 12 bases between. This CDR3 is built from 13 residues. The rearrangement joins TRBV27 to TRBJ1-1; no clear D. The sequencing sample was made of blood. The receptor was derived from a woman in her fifties or sixties in good health. The CDR3 spells CASSLGGRLEAFF. CDR3 sequence (DNA): TGTGCCAGCAGTTTGGGTGGCAGGCTTGAAGCTTTCTTT.